One and the same sample provided the 26 T cell receptor beta chains below, sequenced in a study of vaccination and CD4 T cells after COVID-19. This sample's treatment: roughly 10-day PBMC culture with coronavirus spike peptide pools or control peptides (ViraFEST assay). No antigen has been identified for these receptors. The Oncomine TCR Beta short-read assay was applied to DNA of cultured CD4+ T cells. A single record per CDR3 protein comes from TCRdb applying MiXCR to the PCR reads. The sample shows approximately 15,000 distinct CDR3 sequences, about two fifths of them seen only once. The source material was CD4+ T cells from blood, cultured in vitro, sampled before SARS-CoV-2 vaccination. All receptors come from a human donor who had recovered from COVID-19.

This clonotype has more than one count but fewer than ten. The rearrangement uses TRBV10-3 and TRBJ2-5; no clear D. Trimming left V 4 bases short and J 0 bases short, with 6 bases between. This CDR3 has 13 amino acids. From germline, CDR1 is ENHRY and CDR2 SYGVKD. The CDR3 nucleotides read TGTGCCATCAGTGCGAAATACCAAGAGACCCAGTACTTC. It yields the protein CAISAKYQETQYF.

The rearrangement uses TRBV7-3 and TRBJ1-2; D is undetermined. Per the germline V gene, CDR1 is SGHTA and CDR2 is FQGTGA. This CDR3 is built from 15 residues. The V end lost 2 bases, the J end lost 1 base, and 11 bases lay between the germline ends. CDR3 DNA: TGTGCCAGCAGCTTAGCCGTCGCACTTAACTATGGCTACACCTTC. Amino acids: CASSLAVALNYGYTF.

This chain joins TRBV27 and TRBJ1-2; 7 bases are shared with TRBD1. Germline lookup yields CDR1 MNHEY and CDR2 SMNVEV (reference sequence). This CDR3 contains 15 residues. Unmatched junction bases numbered 7, after V lost 6 bases and J lost 0 bases. This chain's CDR3 is CASRIGQVANYGYTF. Here the CDR3 DNA reads TGTGCCAGCAGGATCGGACAGGTAGCTAACTATGGCTACACCTTC.

The V gene is TRBV20-1, the J gene TRBJ2-5, with 16 nucleotides matching TRBD2. The junction had 7 bases not matched to a gene; V was cut back by 1 base and J by 2 bases. The CDR3 has 18 amino acids. Germline V lookup: CDR1 DFQATT, CDR2 SNEGSKA (reference sequence). CDR3 sequence (DNA): TGCAGTGCTAGAGTCTCACCGGGACTAGCGGGGGGGCAAGAGACCCAGTACTTC. It is translated as CSARVSPGLAGGQETQYF.

This clonotype was detected a few times. The chain carries TRBV19 and TRBJ1-2; 9 bases are shared with TRBD1. Germline V lookup: CDR1 LNHDA, CDR2 SQIVND (reference sequence). The length of the CDR3 is 15 residues. The J segment lost 4 bases and the V segment lost 4 bases, leaving 7 bases of the junction unmatched. CDR3 in amino acids: CASSRIPGQGYGYTF. The DNA of the CDR3 is TGTGCCAGTAGTAGGATTCCGGGACAGGGCTATGGCTACACCTTC.

The gene calls are TRBV6-2 or TRBV6-3 and TRBJ1-2; 7 bases fit TRBD1. V dropped 4 bases and J dropped 4; count of bases not matched to a gene: 6. CDR1 is MNHEY, CDR2 SVGEGT, per germline. This CDR3 spans 14 amino acids. In nucleotides, the CDR3 is TGTGCCAGCAGTTCCCCTGACAGGGCCTATGGCTACACCTTC. The encoded protein is CASSSPDRAYGYTF.

The rearrangement joins TRBV6-2 or TRBV6-3 to TRBJ2-5; TRBD2 is a possible D gene (6 bases). Germline CDR1 reads MNHEY; CDR2 reads SVGEGT. The CDR3 has 14 amino acids. Between the trimmed V and J ends, which lost 2 bases and 5 bases, there was a span of 12 bases. The CDR3 loop is CASSYSLGGETQYF. The CDR3 DNA sequence: TGTGCCAGCAGTTACAGTCTTGGAGGGGAGACCCAGTACTTC.

The rearrangement links TRBV12-3 or TRBV12-4 to TRBJ1-5; D is uncertain. V shed 2 bases and J shed 7 bases, with 6 bases lying between them. This CDR3 is built from 12 residues. In DNA, the CDR3 is TGTGCCAGCAGTTTAACGGCACAGCCCCAGCATTTT. Its protein is CASSLTAQPQHF.

This clonotype was observed a few times. J is TRBJ1-1 and V is TRBV20-1; TRBD1 agrees at 8 bases. Germline CDR1 is DFQATT and CDR2 is SNEGSKA (reference sequence). This CDR3 is built from 12 residues. V dropped 3 bases and J dropped 11; count of bases not matched to a gene: 8. CDR3 sequence reads: CSARVDRGDAFF. CDR3 nucleotide sequence: TGCAGTGCTAGGGTCGACAGGGGTGACGCTTTCTTT.

This chain uses TRBV5-6 with TRBJ1-6; D not resolved. This CDR3 is built from 12 residues. V was trimmed by 1 base and J by 9 bases, leaving 5 bases between them. Germline lookup yields CDR1 SGHDT and CDR2 YYEEEE. The CDR3, as DNA: TGTGCCAGCAGCTTGTGGGGTTCACCCCTCCACTTT. This gives the protein CASSLWGSPLHF.

CDR3 amino acids: CASSYSSGAAGANVLTF. For the CDR3, the DNA is TGTGCCAGCAGTTACTCGTCGGGGGCAGCTGGGGCCAACGTCCTGACTTTC. The chain employs TRBV6-5 and TRBJ2-6, with D possibly called TRBD1 or TRBD2 (6 bases each). V lost 0 bases to trimming and J lost 2 bases, with 11 bases between them. In germline, CDR1 is MNHEY, CDR2 SVGAGI. The CDR3 sequence is 17 residues long.

The chain carries TRBV19 and TRBJ2-7; D tentatively fits TRBD1 or TRBD2 (5 bases each). This CDR3 is 15 amino acids long. Germline-derived CDR1 and CDR2 are LNHDA and SQIVND (reference sequence). The V gene lost 6 bases and the J gene lost 1 base, with 16 bases spanning the gap. The CDR3 region has the DNA TGTGCCAGTAGCCCCGCTCCGGGGCCTTCCTACGAGCAGTACTTC. The encoded protein is CASSPAPGPSYEQYF.

Remarks on this clonotype: Because it lacks the conserved phenylalanine or tryptophan at the end, this CDR3 is likely a read error. This chain joins TRBV24-1 and TRBJ1-2; 8 positions agree with TRBD1. The CDR3 is made up of 14 amino acids. The J segment lost 7 bases and the V segment lost 5 bases, leaving 8 bases of the junction unmatched. Germline CDR1 is KGHDR and CDR2 is SFDVKD. CDR3 in DNA: TGTGCCACCAGTGGGGGACAGGCGCAGGCTGGCTACACCTCC. Amino acid sequence: CATSGGQAQAGYTS.

The CDR3 spells CASSRSGQGTDGYTF. DNA for the CDR3: TGTGCCAGCAGCCGAAGTGGACAGGGTACTGATGGCTACACCTTC. This chain joins TRBV12-3 or TRBV12-4 and TRBJ1-2; TRBD1 aligns across 8 bases. The CDR3 is 15 amino acids. The V and J ends lost 6 bases and 6 bases, in that order; junction bases with no gene match: 12.

This clonotype was seen more than once but under ten times. This rearrangement joins TRBV20-1 to TRBJ1-1; the match to TRBD1 covers 7 bases. The CDR3 length is 14 residues. V dropped 2 bases and J dropped 0; count of bases not matched to a gene: 3. In germline, CDR1 is DFQATT, CDR2 SNEGSKA (reference sequence). This chain's CDR3 is CSARKGALNTEAFF. The CDR3 DNA reads TGCAGTGCTAGAAAGGGGGCCCTGAACACTGAAGCTTTCTTT.

The chain is built from TRBV7-8 and TRBJ2-1, with D possibly called TRBD1 or TRBD2 (5 bases each). This CDR3 has 14 amino acids. Between the trimmed V and J ends, which lost 5 bases and 8 bases, there was a span of 16 bases. Germline lookup yields CDR1 SGHVS and CDR2 FQNEAQ. This chain's CDR3 is CASSPGTKGDEQFF. CDR3 in DNA: TGTGCCAGCAGCCCGGGGACGAAAGGGGATGAGCAGTTCTTC.

The chain uses TRBV5-1 and TRBJ2-7; D is unresolved. This CDR3 contains 11 residues. Per germline, CDR1 SGHRS and CDR2 YFSETQ. Trimming left V 2 bases short and J 5 bases short, with 5 bases between. The CDR3 reads CASSLHDEQYF. CDR3 sequence (DNA): TGCGCCAGCAGCTTACACGACGAGCAGTACTTC.

This chain uses TRBV7-2 with TRBJ1-1; D unresolved. CDR1 and CDR2 from the germline V gene are SGHTA and FQGNSA. Trimming removed 2 bases from V and 1 base from J, with 5 bases in between. CDR3 length equals 13 residues. CDR3 in amino acids: CASSLRGNTEAFF. CDR3 DNA: TGTGCCAGCAGCTTACGCGGGAACACTGAAGCTTTCTTT.

The chain employs TRBV12-3 or TRBV12-4 and TRBJ1-5; TRBD1 might be the D (5 bases). The V end lost 11 bases, the J end lost 1 base, and 15 bases lay between the germline ends. The CDR3 length is 14 residues. CDR3 protein: CASSPRDSNQPQHF. As DNA, the CDR3 is TGTGCCTCCTCACCCCGGGACAGCAATCAGCCCCAGCATTTT.

This chain uses TRBV7-8 with TRBJ2-7; D is unclear. This CDR3 region has 17 residues. Germline V CDR1 and CDR2: SGHVS, FQNEAQ. Trimming took 0 bases from V and 1 from J, leaving 16 bases between them. The CDR3 loop is CASSLALSSVKSYEQYF. The CDR3 bases are TGTGCCAGCAGCTTAGCGCTTAGTTCAGTAAAGTCCTACGAGCAGTACTTC.

This chain connects TRBV9 to TRBJ1-1; D gene ambiguous. Looked up from germline, CDR1 is SGDLS and CDR2 is YYNGEE. This CDR3 is built from 16 residues. V was trimmed by 0 bases and J by 0 bases, leaving 12 bases between them. The CDR3: CASSVGVGIMNTEAFF. CDR3 nucleotide sequence: TGTGCCAGCAGCGTAGGAGTCGGGATTATGAACACTGAAGCTTTCTTT. Full variable domain (rest looked up from reference TRBV9 and TRBJ1-1): DSGVTQTPKHLITATGQRVTLRCSPRSGDLSVYWYQQSLDQGLQFLIQYYNGEERAKGNILERFSAQQFPDLHSELNLSSLELGDSALYFCASSVGVGIMNTEAFFGQGTRLTVV.

J is TRBJ1-5 and V is TRBV19; D gene ambiguous. Trimming shortened V by 6 bases and J by 4 bases, and 16 bases separated the two germline ends. Germline lookup yields CDR1 LNHDA and CDR2 SQIVND (reference sequence). This CDR3 spans 15 amino acids. CDR3 residues: CASRNHGVRNQPQHF. The CDR3 DNA reads as TGTGCCAGTAGGAATCACGGGGTGAGGAATCAGCCCCAGCATTTT.

This clonotype was observed a handful of times. The rearrangement joins TRBV6-1 to TRBJ1-1; D is unresolved. Trimming pared 3 bases from V and 0 bases from J, leaving 8 bases between. Germline-derived CDR1 and CDR2 are MNHNS and SASEGT. The CDR3 is 14 residues long. The CDR3 DNA is TGTGCCAGCAGTGAGATGAGGTTGAACACTGAAGCTTTCTTT. Translation: CASSEMRLNTEAFF.

This clonotype was found a few times. This chain joins TRBV20-1 and TRBJ2-2, with D unresolved. This CDR3 spans 11 amino acids. Germline CDR1 is DFQATT and CDR2 is SNEGSKA (reference sequence). The V and J ends lost 3 bases and 6 bases respectively, with 5 bases between them. The CDR3 nucleotides are TGCAGTGCTAGTAGGGCCGGGGAGCTGTTTTTT. Translated: CSASRAGELFF.

The J gene is TRBJ1-2, the V gene TRBV11-2; D gene unclear. The V and J ends lost 2 bases and 8 bases respectively, with 12 bases between them. The CDR3 has 13 residues. Germline V gene lookup returns CDR1 SGHAT and CDR2 FQNNGV. The CDR3 loop reads CASSLSGEGGYTF. The CDR3 DNA sequence: TGTGCCAGCAGCTTATCCGGGGAAGGGGGCTACACCTTC.

The chain uses TRBV28 and TRBJ1-2, with a tentative D call TRBD1 (5 bases). Trimming cost V 5 bases and J 2 bases, with 12 bases left between them. CDR1 is MDHEN and CDR2 is SYDVKM in the germline V gene. The CDR3 totals 14 residues. The CDR3 DNA reads as TGTGCCAGCAGTCCCGAGGGACGGAACTATGGCTACACCTTC. Amino acids: CASSPEGRNYGYTF.